The present T cell receptor (beta chain) was sequenced within a study of T cells expressing NK-cell markers. Study outcomes and limitations: Dominant NKG2C+ clonotypes accounted for about 1.0-8% of CD8+ T cells in about 6 donors.

Worth noting for this clonotype: The antigen is unknown.

CDR3 length equals 15 residues. Germline V gives CDR1 LGHNA, CDR2 YSLEER. Beta-chain TCR cDNA was generated via 5'RACE template switching with UMIs. TCRdb re-called the 5' RACE reads and shows each CDR3 protein once, DNA omitted. The record lists 90,000 to 130,000 distinct CDR3 sequences, of which the ten most abundant hold roughly 18%. The chain carries TRBV4-3 and TRBJ2-3. Material: blood T cells: a sorted CD56 or NKG2C T cell subset, CD4+ or CD8+ T cells, or bulk PBMC T cells (not recorded which). The receptor was isolated from a woman aged 18 to 75 in good health. The CDR3 sequence is CASSRRLDYTDTQYF.